Detailed here is one TCR beta chain. The sample comes from a study of blood T cell repertoires in COVID-19. Repertoires were generated with immunoSEQ multiplex PCR, while TCRdb's copy carries only in-frame clones and drops some. This table holds under 300,000 clones, roughly nine tenths found once. The V gene's germline CDR1 is SGHRS and CDR2 YFSETQ. Trimming took off 0 bases at V and 5 bases at J, with 12 bases between the two ends. The CDR3 runs 15 residues. The sequenced sample consisted of PBMCs or T cells enriched from blood (not recorded which). The clonotype originates from a woman aged 18-29 years who had recovered from COVID-19. The chain carries TRBV5-1 and TRBJ2-1, with D perhaps matching TRBD1 (6 bases). In DNA, the CDR3 is TGCGCCAGCAGCTTGGGGGGACACCGAAACAATGAGCAGTTCTTC. Its translation: CASSLGGHRNNEQFF.